The T cell receptor beta chain under discussion was sequenced for a study of T cells in Graves' hyperthyroidism and ophthalmopathy. The germline V gene encodes CDR1 SEHNR and CDR2 FQNEAQ (reference sequence). The V gene lost 0 bases and the J gene lost 3 bases, with 18 bases spanning the gap. The CDR3 has 18 residues. Amplification of TCR beta CDR3 regions used RNA as the template. Primed by the HTBI set, a first-round RT-PCR was run on the TCR CDR3. One entry per CDR3 protein results from TCRdb running MiXCR on the multiplex PCR reads. The profile shows about 640,000 distinct CDR3 sequences, more than 20% of them singletons.

The sequence came from a man aged 25-40 years with Graves' ophthalmopathy. The specimen was blood. This sequence joins TRBV7-9 and TRBJ2-1; the D gene could be TRBD1 or TRBD2 (6 bases each). The CDR3 region is CASSLASGLGAVYNEQFF. In nucleotides, the CDR3 is TGTGCCAGCAGCTTAGCGAGCGGGCTGGGGGCGGTCTACAATGAGCAGTTCTTC.